This entry lists 6 T cell receptor beta chains sequenced from one sample in a study of blood T cell repertoires in COVID-19. Sequenced by immunoSEQ multiplex PCR; TCRdb stores in-frame clones only, minus some. The profile covers around 200,000 clones, with about 87% appearing a single time and 1.2% taken by the ten largest. Sequenced material: PBMCs or T cells enriched from blood (not recorded which). The source of these receptors is a man aged 25 to 40 who had recovered from COVID-19.

The chain couples TRBV28 to TRBJ1-1; maybe TRBD1 (6 bases). Looked up from germline, CDR1 is MDHEN and CDR2 is SYDVKM. The length of the CDR3 is 17 residues. The V and J ends lost 1 base and 3 bases respectively, with 18 bases between them. This chain's CDR3 is CASSLSRSRTAYTEAFF. Written as DNA, the CDR3 is TGTGCCAGCAGTTTATCACGAAGCCGGACAGCGTACACTGAAGCTTTCTTT. Combining the CDR3 with reference TRBV28 and TRBJ1-1 gives the whole variable domain DVKVTQSSRYLVKRTGEKVFLECVQDMDHENMFWYRQDPGLGLRLIYFSYDVKMKEKGDIPEGYSVSREKKERFSLILESASTNQTSMYLCASSLSRSRTAYTEAFFGQGTRLTVV.

The chain links TRBV5-1 to TRBJ2-5; possibly TRBD1 for D (5 bases). Trimming took 3 bases from V and 4 from J, leaving 10 bases between them. From germline, CDR1 is SGHRS and CDR2 YFSETQ. This CDR3 spans 13 amino acids. In DNA form, the CDR3 reads TGCGCCAGCAGCTCCAGGGTAGTAGAGACCCAGTACTTC. Protein sequence: CASSSRVVETQYF.

CDR3 sequence reads: CASSPGLAGVEQYF. The CDR3 nucleotides read TGCGCCAGCAGCCCGGGACTAGCGGGAGTAGAGCAGTACTTC. This rearrangement joins TRBV4-3 to TRBJ2-7; 14 bases align to TRBD2. The CDR3 loop spans 14 amino acids. V gave up 4 bases and J gave up 7 bases; unmatched junction bases: 3. Germline CDR1 reads LGHNA; CDR2 reads YSLEER.

The chain has TRBV2 and TRBJ2-7; 12 bases are shared with TRBD2. The length of the CDR3 is 16 residues. Germline V gene data show CDR1 as SNHLY and CDR2 as FYNNEI. After removal of 3 bases from V and 5 bases from J, the junction contained 8 bases not matched to a gene. The CDR3: CASSETMGLAGDEQYF. The DNA for the CDR3 is TGTGCCAGCAGTGAGACGATGGGACTAGCGGGCGACGAGCAGTACTTC.

The CDR3 sequence is CASSQDGGGLNEQYF. In nucleotides, the CDR3 is TGCGCCAGCAGCCAAGATGGGGGGGGCCTCAACGAGCAGTACTTC. This rearrangement joins TRBV4-1 to TRBJ2-7; possible D gene TRBD2, 7 bases. The V gene lost 0 bases and the J gene lost 5 bases, with 14 bases spanning the gap. The CDR3 sequence is 15 residues long. The germline CDR1 and CDR2 sequences are MGHRA and YSYEKL.

The chain recombines TRBV5-5 with TRBJ2-7; 9 bases fit TRBD1. J lost 1 base, V lost 5 bases, and 7 bases had no gene match. There are 15 residues in the CDR3. Germline V gene data show CDR1 as SGHKS and CDR2 as YYEKEE (reference sequence). In nucleotides, the CDR3 is TGTGCCAGCAGTACACAGGGGGCTGTATCCTACGAGCAGTACTTC. Translating gives CASSTQGAVSYEQYF.